This TCR beta chain was sequenced for a study of a mutant IDH1 vaccine in newly diagnosed glioma. Study-level information: Mean patient age was around 40 years; approximately 60% were male and about 40% female.

This clone was seen more than once but under ten times. The target antigen is unknown. The method was immunoSEQ multiplex PCR; TCRdb's version includes in-frame clones alone and lacks a portion of them. This sample has 100,000 to 150,000 clones, with 80% found just once. Trimming cost V 2 bases and J 5 bases, with 22 bases left between them. There are 17 residues in the CDR3. Germline assignment: CDR1 MRHNA and CDR2 SNTAGT. Time point noted: week 11, during vaccination. Mutant IDH1 20-mer peptide, at 300 ug, made up each vaccine dose, with topical imiquimod. Findings and limits, study-wide: Seemingly, top peripheral T cell clonotype changes bore no relation to pseudoprogression.

This specimen consisted of PBMCs, obtained from a glioma patient whose treatment included an IDH1 peptide vaccine. This receptor was identified in a man between 40 and 49 years old with glioma. This sequence joins TRBV6-4 and TRBJ2-7; D could derive from TRBD1 or TRBD2 (5 bases each). CDR3 coding DNA: TGTGCCAGCAGTGACCCCCACCCCACACAAAGGGACCACGAGCAGTACTTC. It encodes CASSDPHPTQRDHEQYF.